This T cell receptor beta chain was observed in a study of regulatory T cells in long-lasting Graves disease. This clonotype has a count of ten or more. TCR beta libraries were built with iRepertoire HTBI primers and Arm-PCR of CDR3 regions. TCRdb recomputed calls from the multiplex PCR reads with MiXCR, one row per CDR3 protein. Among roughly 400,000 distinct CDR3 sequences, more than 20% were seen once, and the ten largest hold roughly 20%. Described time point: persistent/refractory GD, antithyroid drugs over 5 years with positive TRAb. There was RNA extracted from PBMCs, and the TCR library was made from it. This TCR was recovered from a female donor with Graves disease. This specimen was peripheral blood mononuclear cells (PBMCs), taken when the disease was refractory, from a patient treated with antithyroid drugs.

The CDR3 nucleotides read TGTGCCAGCAGTACGGGACTGTCCTCGGGAGAGCAGTACTTC. Residues: CASSTGLSSGEQYF. The J gene is TRBJ2-7, the V gene TRBV6-1; perhaps TRBD2 as D (6 bases). Per the germline V gene, CDR1 is MNHNS and CDR2 is SASEGT. CDR3 size: 14 residues. V shed 5 bases and J shed 7 bases, with 18 bases lying between them.